This T cell receptor beta chain was retrieved from a study of T cells after yellow fever vaccination. Overall study: Fractions low in cell number were prepared with SMART-Seq v4 Ultra Low Input. The study, taken as a whole, reports: At around 95% for CD4 and around 91% for CD8, most primary-vaccination clones showed up again after the booster. The study found a weaker secondary response that peaked faster, day 5 versus 15.

MiXCR, run by TCRdb on the 5' RACE reads, gives a single entry per CDR3 protein. The sample includes 300,000 to 350,000 distinct CDR3 sequences, approximately 4% seen only once; the top ten take 24%. Deletions cut 7 bases from V and 3 bases from J, with 12 bases between. CDR3 size: 13 residues. On this clonotype: The antigen is undetermined.

V usage is TRBV12-3 or TRBV12-4 and J usage is TRBJ1-1, with no clear D. This TCR was recovered from a man aged 18 to 30 who received the YFV17D yellow fever vaccine. The starting material was PBMCs, obtained 5 days after the yellow fever booster vaccination. CDR3 sequence: CASIGLRDTEAFF. The DNA of the CDR3 is TGTGCCAGCATTGGACTAAGGGACACTGAAGCTTTCTTT.